Shown below are 10 T cell receptor beta chains from a single sample sequenced in a study of blood T cell repertoires in COVID-19. Generated by immunoSEQ multiplex PCR, the TCRdb table keeps only in-frame clones and is missing some. The sample has roughly 360,000 clones, roughly 86% seen once. The sequencing input was peripheral blood. The receptor set was obtained from a human donor with acute or convalescent COVID-19. The donor label of this sample is uncertain.

This chain uses TRBV27 with TRBJ1-1; D gene uncertain. From germline, CDR1 is MNHEY and CDR2 SMNVEV (reference sequence). There are 12 residues in the CDR3. Trimming shortened V by 5 bases and J by 4 bases, and 8 bases separated the two germline ends. CDR3 nucleotide sequence: TGTGCCAGCAGTAGCGTGGGCACTGAAGCTTTCTTT. It is translated as CASSSVGTEAFF.

This clone has only one observation. The rearrangement joins TRBV6-5 to TRBJ2-1; perhaps TRBD2 as D (6 bases). The CDR3 consists of 16 residues. Looked up from germline, CDR1 is MNHEY and CDR2 is SVGAGI. The V end was cut by 4 bases, the J end by 0 bases, with 13 bases between. CDR3 loop: CASSSGRGSSYNEQFF. DNA of the CDR3: TGTGCCAGCAGTTCAGGGCGGGGAAGCTCCTACAATGAGCAGTTCTTC.

This rearrangement joins TRBV7-6 to TRBJ2-6; D possibly corresponds to TRBD2 (8 bases). The germline V and J ends were trimmed by 4 bases and 0 bases, with 19 bases remaining between them. This CDR3 has 19 amino acids. CDR1 is SGHVS and CDR2 is FNYEAQ in the germline V gene. The CDR3 reads CASSSLAGQTNSGANVLTF. The CDR3 DNA is TGTGCCAGCAGCTCTTTAGCGGGACAGACAAACTCTGGGGCCAACGTCCTGACTTTC.

The chain is built from TRBV28 and TRBJ1-5, with D possibly matching TRBD1 (5 bases). V was pared by 1 base and J by 3 bases, with 10 bases between. The CDR3 covers 15 residues. Germline assignment: CDR1 MDHEN and CDR2 SYDVKM. Written as DNA, the CDR3 is TGTGCCAGCAGTTTATCAGGGTCTTACAATCAGCCCCAGCATTTT. It translates to CASSLSGSYNQPQHF.

The gene calls are TRBV6-5 and TRBJ2-1; 9 nucleotides align to TRBD2. J gave up 8 bases and V 4 bases, and 9 bases lay outside the gene matches. Germline V gene sequence: CDR1 MNHEY, CDR2 SVGAGI. The CDR3 extends over 15 amino acids. CDR3 in DNA: TGTGCCAGCAGTTTGTTCGGGACTAGCAGCGATGAGCAGTTCTTC. Translating gives CASSLFGTSSDEQFF.

This rearrangement joins TRBV5-1 to TRBJ2-7, with 7 bases matching TRBD2. CDR1 and CDR2 from the germline V gene are SGHRS and YFSETQ. This CDR3 is 16 amino acids long. Trimming took 3 bases from V and 2 from J; bases not matched to a gene: 11. The CDR3 here is CASSSTLGGSAYEQYF. The DNA for the CDR3 is TGCGCCAGCAGCTCTACTCTCGGGGGGTCGGCCTACGAGCAGTACTTC.

V usage is TRBV5-6 and J usage is TRBJ1-4; TRBD1 aligns across 7 bases. The germline V gene has CDR1 SGHDT and CDR2 YYEEEE. Trimming at V came to 4 bases and at J to 8 bases, leaving 5 bases not matched to a gene. The CDR3 is made up of 13 amino acids. The CDR3 DNA reads as TGTGCCAGCAGCAGGAACAGGGGCGAAAAACTGTTTTTT. It yields the protein CASSRNRGEKLFF. The full variable domain, its missing parts supplied by reference TRBV5-6 and TRBJ1-4, is DAGVTQSPTHLIKTRGQQVTLRCSPKSGHDTVSWYQQALGQGPQFIFQYYEEEERQRGNFPDRFSGHQFPNYSSELNVNALLLGDSALYLCASSRNRGEKLFFGSGTQLSVL.

The chain has TRBV7-2 and TRBJ2-4; 8 nucleotides agree with TRBD1. V trimming: 2 bases; J trimming: 8 bases; junction bases outside the gene matches: 8. The CDR3 loop spans 15 amino acids. CDR1 and CDR2 (germline): SGHTA, FQGNSA. The CDR3 here is CASSLNQGAVDIQYF. The CDR3 DNA sequence: TGTGCCAGCAGCTTAAATCAGGGGGCCGTGGACATTCAGTACTTC.

The chain uses TRBV9 and TRBJ1-1; D uncertain. This CDR3 region has 12 residues. Germline values: CDR1 SGDLS, CDR2 YYNGEE. The V end lost 4 bases, the J end lost 4 bases, and 8 bases lay between the germline ends. The CDR3 loop reads CASSSGITEAFF. CDR3 coding DNA: TGTGCCAGCAGCTCAGGCATCACTGAAGCTTTCTTT.

This clone came up a few times. V gene TRBV6-6 combines with J gene TRBJ2-3; D not certain. Germline-derived CDR1 and CDR2 are MNHNY and SVGAGI (reference sequence). V was shortened by 5 bases and J by 0 bases, with 9 bases between the two germline ends. The CDR3 is 14 residues long. CDR3 in DNA: TGTGCCAGCAGTAGCAGACTTAGCACAGATACGCAGTATTTT. Its translation: CASSSRLSTDTQYF.